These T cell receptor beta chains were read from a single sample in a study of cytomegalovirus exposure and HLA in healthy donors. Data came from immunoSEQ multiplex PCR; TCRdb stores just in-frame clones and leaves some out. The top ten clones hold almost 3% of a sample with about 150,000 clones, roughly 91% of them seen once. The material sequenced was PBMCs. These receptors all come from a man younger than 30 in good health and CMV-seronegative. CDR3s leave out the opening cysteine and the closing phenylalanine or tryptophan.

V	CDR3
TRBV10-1	ASSSVLTGPITGELF
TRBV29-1	SAIAQGGEKLF
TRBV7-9	ASSLPSGYEQY
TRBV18	ASSPQGQGTGNTIY
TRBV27	ASRDRNQPQH
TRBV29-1	SVAGIAGNTIY
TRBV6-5	ASSYTASRTGSGYT
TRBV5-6	ASNIPAAGGGNYGYT
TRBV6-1	ASSGGGQETQY
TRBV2	ASIAGNFYGYT
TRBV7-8	ASSFGGSGANVLT
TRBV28	ASTQGGDTTNEKLF
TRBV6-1	ASSPGQGAVGEQF
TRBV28	ASEKGLGQSGANVLT
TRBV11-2	ASSLVRLAGYYEQY
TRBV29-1	SVGRNGYT
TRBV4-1	ASSPTPSDRANYGYT
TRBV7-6	ASSLAVERGETGFYNEQF
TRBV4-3	ASSQGASGSPPIYEQY
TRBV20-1	SKRQYNEQF
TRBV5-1	ASSLVLAGAEVTDTQY
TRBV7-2	ASSLKGGLAGGPSNEQF
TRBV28	ASSEDRTYEQY
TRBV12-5	ASGSPGQGSAQETQY
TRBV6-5	ASSYYRQDGYT
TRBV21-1	ASTKGGDRGVNSPLH
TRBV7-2	ASSLQEFSNQPQH
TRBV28	ASSFWGSSNQPQH
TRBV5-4	ASSFLGAGAPNTEAF
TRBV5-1	ASSPNELTNVLT
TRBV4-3	ASSQGLAGPYEQY
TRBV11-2	ASSFFTGGVNTEAF
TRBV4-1	ASSHEATGGTF
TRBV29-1	SVEVRVGAEDTIY
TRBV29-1	SIRVRVTDTQY
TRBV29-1	SGEDTSYEQY
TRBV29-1	SVGLGMRTDTQY
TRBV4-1	ASSQDGQGARGYT
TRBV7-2	ASSLLASSYNEQF
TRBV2	ASSEYSGRQETQY
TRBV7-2	ASSLPDRGRFYEQY
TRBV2	ASRRDRGWGDEQF
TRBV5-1	ASSLTGGERGYT
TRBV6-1	ASSEGSNRVGSGELF
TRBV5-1	ASSGLAVGEQF
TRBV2	ASSVRGQGSYEQY
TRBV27	ASSLGGPGANVLT
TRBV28	ASSFNRQETQY
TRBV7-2	ASSLLSGRAYNEQF
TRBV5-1	ASSSSGFPTEAF
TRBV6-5	ASSYRGSGYT
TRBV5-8	ASSFAGNHNEQF
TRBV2	ASSVGTGSNSPLH
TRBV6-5	ASSYSWEGGYT
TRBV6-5	ASSSPQGGVDEQY
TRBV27	ASSSDRTYYGYT